The subject of this entry is one TCR beta chain. This sample was included in a study of blood T cell repertoires in COVID-19. Study-wide background: In each case, the material was cDNA or gDNA derived from T cells, B-cell-depleted T cells, or PBMCs.

Trimming left V 7 bases short and J 5 bases short, with 14 bases between. The CDR3 spans 13 residues. In germline, CDR1 is MNHEY, CDR2 SVGAGI. In the authors' methods: Amplification of reference gene primers provided the estimated nucleated cell counts. TCRdb keeps only in-frame clones here, not all; method: immunoSEQ multiplex PCR. The V and J calls and clone size come from that table; D and trimming were worked out from the DNA. Found here are approximately 140,000 clones, approximately 83% of them singletons; the top ten hold 8%. Sequencing input: peripheral blood. The chain employs TRBV6-5 and TRBJ1-1, with D possibly matching TRBD1 (6 bases). The TCR originated in an older woman with COVID-19, enrolled during active disease. The CDR3 spells CASIHGGATEAFF. For the CDR3, the DNA is TGTGCCAGCATTCATGGGGGGGCGACTGAAGCTTTCTTT.